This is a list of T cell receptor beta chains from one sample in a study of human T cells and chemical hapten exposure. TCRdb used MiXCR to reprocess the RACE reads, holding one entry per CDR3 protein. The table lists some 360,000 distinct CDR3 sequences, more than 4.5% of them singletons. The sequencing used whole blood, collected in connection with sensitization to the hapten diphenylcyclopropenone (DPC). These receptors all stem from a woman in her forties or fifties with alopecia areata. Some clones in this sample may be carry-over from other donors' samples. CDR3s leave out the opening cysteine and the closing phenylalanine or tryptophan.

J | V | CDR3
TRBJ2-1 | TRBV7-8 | ASSPNNNEQF
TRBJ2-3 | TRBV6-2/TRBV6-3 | ASRGASGIPDTQY
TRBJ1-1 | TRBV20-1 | SAPTGMNTEAF
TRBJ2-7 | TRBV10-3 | AISVEYEQY
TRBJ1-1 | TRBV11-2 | ASTLEPGMNTEAF
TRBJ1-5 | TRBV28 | ASRGQGEVNQPQH
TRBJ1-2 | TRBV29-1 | SAWVEMETNYGYT
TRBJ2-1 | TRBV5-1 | ASSRGGGRRDEQF
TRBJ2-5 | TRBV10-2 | ASSEEIAGEETQY
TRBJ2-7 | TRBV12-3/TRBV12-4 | ASDNIRDNSYEQY
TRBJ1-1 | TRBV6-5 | ASFMNTEAF
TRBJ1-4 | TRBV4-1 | ASSQDLRGAANEKLF
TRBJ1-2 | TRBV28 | ASSSRGYGYT
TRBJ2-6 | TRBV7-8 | ASSPAGLPFSGANVLT
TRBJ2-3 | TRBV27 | ASSFLAGVRKDTQY
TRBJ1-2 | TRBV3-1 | ASSQADLYGYT
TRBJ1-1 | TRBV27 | ASSLFGVAGMNTEAF
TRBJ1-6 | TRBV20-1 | SAQGGGYNSPLH
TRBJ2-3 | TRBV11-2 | ASSLRTSGRKGDTQY
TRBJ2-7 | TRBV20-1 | SAVDRRTSGSYEQY
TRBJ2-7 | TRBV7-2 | ASSLAQGGPYEQY
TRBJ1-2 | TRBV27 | ASRALSGYT
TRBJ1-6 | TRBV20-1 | SAREQGAGPLH
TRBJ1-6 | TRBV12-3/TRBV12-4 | ASSAVLKSLH
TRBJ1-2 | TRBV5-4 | ASSGDGDNYGYT
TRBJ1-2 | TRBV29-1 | SVEGYLGDRGHVDGYT
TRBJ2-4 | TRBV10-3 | AISAILAKNIQY
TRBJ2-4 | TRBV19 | ASSRHREAKNIQY
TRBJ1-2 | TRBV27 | ASSFGRGGRGYT
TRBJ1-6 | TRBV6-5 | ASSSSWGGLWSPLH
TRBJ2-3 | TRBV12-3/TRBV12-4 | ASSPIASSTDTQY
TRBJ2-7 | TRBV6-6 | ASSPRWDRPGEEQY
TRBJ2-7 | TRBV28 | ASSPTSGRTPYEQY
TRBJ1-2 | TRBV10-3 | AISESTGNYGYT
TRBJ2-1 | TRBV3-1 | ASSRRPNEQF
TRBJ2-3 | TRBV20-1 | SARDVGLAGPLRTDTQY
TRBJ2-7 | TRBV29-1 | SALGLAGGYEQY
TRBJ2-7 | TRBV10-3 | AISEPDRPPYEQY
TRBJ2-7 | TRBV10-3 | AISEGQAYEQY
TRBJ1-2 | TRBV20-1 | SATGGGAYGYT
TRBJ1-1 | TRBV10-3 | ASRVRDTEAF
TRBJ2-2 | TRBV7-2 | ASSSGLAGELF
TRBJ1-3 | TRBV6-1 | ASSKGQGTGNTIY
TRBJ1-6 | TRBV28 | ASSRDRGSLNSPLH
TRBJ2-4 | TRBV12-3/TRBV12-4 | ASSSGGGANIQY
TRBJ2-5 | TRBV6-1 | ASSEEWRGMGQETQY
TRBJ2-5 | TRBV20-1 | SAPGTGALGTQY
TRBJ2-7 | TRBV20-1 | SSETGFEDEQY
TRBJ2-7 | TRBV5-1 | ASSLVEPPYEQY
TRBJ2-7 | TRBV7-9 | ASSPAGLAYEQY
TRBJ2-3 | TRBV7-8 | ASSLGRTFKADTQY